This T cell receptor beta chain was identified in a study of cytomegalovirus exposure and HLA in healthy donors. This clone appeared once. Its antigen is unidentified. Germline CDR1 and CDR2: LGHNA and YNFKEQ. V shed 0 bases, J shed 0 bases, and the junction held 12 bases outside the gene matches. This CDR3 region has 21 residues. Primers for the PCR totalled 60 Vbeta and 13 Jbeta. Sequencing used immunoSEQ multiplex PCR; TCRdb keeps in-frame clones, though not all of them. The sample gives 150,000 to 200,000 clones, 65% to 85% of which show up once; 2% to 3% is in the top ten. Points from the study as a whole: In a later analysis, approximately 18,000 TCR beta sequences were associated with HLA alleles at 0.05 false discovery rate.

This clonotype was obtained from a woman in her thirties or forties in good health and CMV-seropositive. Material: PBMCs. The chain couples TRBV4-2 to TRBJ2-6; 9 positions match TRBD2. In DNA form, the CDR3 reads TGTGCCAGCAGCCAAGAAAGTCCAGGACTAGCGTCTCACTCTGGGGCCAACGTCCTGACTTTC. Translating it yields CASSQESPGLASHSGANVLTF.